These 25 T cell receptor beta chains share one sample of origin, sequenced in a study of blood T cell repertoires in COVID-19. Profiled with immunoSEQ multiplex PCR; TCRdb holds only in-frame clones, not every one. The table has about 98,000 clones, around nine tenths seen once. Sequenced input: peripheral blood. The receptors originated from a man aged 50 to 60 with acute or convalescent COVID-19.

The V gene is TRBV6-5, the J gene TRBJ1-5, with D possibly being TRBD1 (6 bases). The CDR3 totals 15 residues. The germline CDR1 and CDR2 sequences are MNHEY and SVGAGI. Trimming left V 6 bases short and J 0 bases short, with 12 bases between. CDR3 nucleotides: TGTGCCAGCAGGGACACAGGGACTAGCAATCAGCCCCAGCATTTT. Translation: CASRDTGTSNQPQHF.

The chain employs TRBV25-1 and TRBJ2-5, with 14 bases matching TRBD2. Germline V gene data show CDR1 as MGHDK and CDR2 as SYGVNS. The trim removed 6 bases at V and 1 base at J, leaving 7 bases unmatched. This CDR3 spans 17 amino acids. In DNA, the CDR3 is TGTGCCAGCAGCGAAATCGGGACTAGCGGGAGCCAAGAGACCCAGTACTTC. This translates into CASSEIGTSGSQETQYF.

The rearrangement links TRBV27 to TRBJ2-7; 10 bases are a match to TRBD2. There are 16 residues in the CDR3. Germline V CDR1 and CDR2: MNHEY, SMNVEV (reference sequence). V was clipped by 8 bases and J by 2 bases; unmatched bases: 12. The CDR3, as DNA: TGTGCCAGCCCCCCCTCGGGGCTAGCGGGGGCCTACGAGCAGTACTTC. It yields the protein CASPPSGLAGAYEQYF.

The J gene is TRBJ2-5, the V gene TRBV11-1, with 8 bases identical to TRBD2. In germline, CDR1 is SGHAT, CDR2 FQDESV (reference sequence). V gave up 6 bases and J gave up 0 bases; unmatched junction bases: 3. This CDR3 spans 14 amino acids. The CDR3 DNA follows: TGTGCCAGCAGTCTACTAGCGGACCAAGAGACCCAGTACTTC. Translation gives CASSLLADQETQYF.

This clone was observed once. The genes are TRBV10-3 and TRBJ2-7; 9 bases line up with TRBD1. The J segment lost 0 bases and the V segment lost 4 bases, leaving 4 bases of the junction unmatched. The CDR3 is made up of 15 amino acids. Germline CDR1 is ENHRY and CDR2 is SYGVKD. In DNA, the CDR3 is TGTGCCATCAGTGGGGACAGGGATAGCTCCTACGAGCAGTACTTC. It specifies CAISGDRDSSYEQYF.

The chain is built from TRBV11-1 and TRBJ2-7, with D possibly TRBD2 on 6 matching bases. Trimming pared 4 bases from V and 3 bases from J, leaving 19 bases between. This CDR3 contains 16 residues. CDR1 and CDR2 from the germline V gene are SGHAT and FQDESV (reference sequence). This CDR3 reads CASSSGPPGAGYEQYF. As DNA, the CDR3 is TGTGCCAGCAGCTCGGGTCCCCCGGGAGCGGGCTACGAGCAGTACTTC.

The CDR3, as DNA: TGTGCCAGCAGCTCCGGGACTAGCGGTTACAATGAGCAGTTCTTC. Its protein product is CASSSGTSGYNEQFF. The chain couples TRBV7-9 to TRBJ2-1; TRBD2 matches at 11 bases. Germline V gene lookup returns CDR1 SEHNR and CDR2 FQNEAQ (reference sequence). With 4 bases clipped from V and 4 bases from J, the junction kept 3 bases outside the gene matches. The CDR3 runs 15 residues.

This clone has a handful of counts. CDR3 sequence reads: CASSLGGRGSNSPLHF. The CDR3 DNA sequence: TGTGCCAGCAGCTTAGGGGGCAGGGGGTCTAATTCACCCCTCCACTTT. V and J are TRBV7-6 and TRBJ1-6; 7 nucleotides match TRBD1. The V and J ends lost 1 base and 6 bases, in that order; junction bases with no gene match: 6. This CDR3 is 16 amino acids long. Per the germline V gene, CDR1 is SGHVS and CDR2 is FNYEAQ.

For the CDR3, the DNA is TGTGCCAGCAGCTTAACACTAGCGGGAAGCGGGGAGCTGTTTTTT. Translated: CASSLTLAGSGELFF. This chain uses TRBV5-6 with TRBJ2-2; 10 positions match TRBD2. The CDR3 is 15 amino acids. CDR1 is SGHDT, CDR2 YYEEEE, per germline. Trimming took 2 bases from V and 7 from J; bases not matched to a gene: 5.

The CDR3 protein is CASSPKAWAGEQYF. The CDR3 DNA is TGTGCCAGCTCACCAAAGGCGTGGGCGGGCGAGCAGTACTTC. J is TRBJ2-7 and V is TRBV18; D possibly corresponds to TRBD2 (5 bases). The CDR3 has 14 residues. From germline, CDR1 is KGHSH and CDR2 LQKENI. V lost 2 bases and J lost 6, with 14 bases in between.

The rearrangement joins TRBV19 to TRBJ2-4; D gene uncertain. Germline assignment: CDR1 LNHDA and CDR2 SQIVND (reference sequence). There are 17 residues in the CDR3. Trimming pared 0 bases from V and 0 bases from J, leaving 12 bases between. This CDR3 is CASSIDGPGLAKNIQYF. DNA for the CDR3: TGTGCCAGTAGTATAGATGGGCCAGGTCTAGCCAAAAACATTCAGTACTTC.

The chain employs TRBV4-1 and TRBJ2-3, with 7 positions matching TRBD2. Germline CDR1 and CDR2: MGHRA and YSYEKL. The CDR3 extends over 18 amino acids. J gave up 0 bases and V 0 bases, and 9 bases lay outside the gene matches. CDR3 nucleotide sequence: TGCGCCAGCAGCCAAGACCGCGGGAGCCGCCCTAGCACAGATACGCAGTATTTT. Amino acids: CASSQDRGSRPSTDTQYF.

V usage is TRBV24-1 and J usage is TRBJ1-2, with D uncertain. Per the germline V gene, CDR1 is KGHDR and CDR2 is SFDVKD. Trimming cost V 3 bases and J 8 bases, with 15 bases left between them. The CDR3 runs to 14 residues. CDR3 bases: TGTGCCACCAGTGATCCTTCCTCGGTTCACGGCTACACCTTC. It is translated as CATSDPSSVHGYTF.

V usage is TRBV6-5 and J usage is TRBJ2-7; the D gene is possibly TRBD1 (6 bases). V shed 7 bases and J shed 2 bases, with 15 bases lying between them. Germline loops: CDR1 MNHEY, CDR2 SVGAGI. CDR3 size: 14 residues. This CDR3 is CASIKQGNPYEQYF. CDR3 DNA: TGTGCCAGCATCAAACAGGGAAATCCCTACGAGCAGTACTTC.

The chain links TRBV18 to TRBJ2-7; the match to TRBD1 covers 8 bases. From germline, CDR1 is KGHSH and CDR2 LQKENI. V lost 6 bases, J lost 2 bases, and 9 bases stayed unmatched. This CDR3 contains 15 residues. CDR3 residues: CASSAGTGGTYEQYF. The CDR3 nucleotides are TGTGCCAGCTCGGCAGGGACAGGCGGGACCTACGAGCAGTACTTC.

The CDR3 nucleotides are TGTGCCAGCAGCCTTCAGGGGGGCTACACCTTC. As protein: CASSLQGGYTF. The V call is TRBV6-5, the J call TRBJ1-2; D perhaps matches TRBD1 (6 bases). V was pared by 6 bases and J by 8 bases, with 10 bases between. The CDR3 contains 11 residues. From germline, CDR1 is MNHEY and CDR2 SVGAGI.

This chain connects TRBV5-8 to TRBJ2-1; TRBD2 aligns across 12 bases. Germline lookup yields CDR1 SGHTS and CDR2 YDEGEE. J gave up 8 bases and V 2 bases, and 5 bases lay outside the gene matches. The CDR3 is made up of 15 amino acids. The CDR3 sequence: CASSFELAGGDEQFF. DNA of the CDR3: TGTGCCAGCAGCTTCGAACTAGCGGGAGGAGATGAGCAGTTCTTC. Full variable domain (rest looked up from reference TRBV5-8 and TRBJ2-1): EAGVTQSPTHLIKTRGQQATLRCSPISGHTSVYWYQQALGLGLQFLLWYDEGEERNRGNFPPRFSGRQFPNYSSELNVNALELEDSALYLCASSFELAGGDEQFFGPGTRLTVL.

The gene calls are TRBV19 and TRBJ2-2, with 9 bases that match TRBD1. Germline V gene data show CDR1 as LNHDA and CDR2 as SQIVND (reference sequence). The CDR3 extends over 14 amino acids. Losses at the gene ends were 8 bases for V and 1 base for J; bases not matched to a gene: 2. CDR3 bases: TGTGCCAGTCAGGACAGGGGGAACACCGGGGAGCTGTTTTTT. Protein product: CASQDRGNTGELFF.

The chain links TRBV4-1 to TRBJ2-3, with TRBD1 matching over 9 bases. The junction had 10 bases not matched to a gene; V was cut back by 2 bases and J by 7 bases. CDR3 length: 16 amino acids. The germline CDR1 and CDR2 sequences are MGHRA and YSYEKL. The DNA for the CDR3 is TGCGCCAGCAGCCAAAGTGGGACAGGGTTAGTTTATACGCAGTATTTT. The encoded protein is CASSQSGTGLVYTQYF.

The genes are TRBV24-1 and TRBJ2-1, with D tentatively TRBD1 (6 bases). This CDR3 has 15 amino acids. From germline, CDR1 is KGHDR and CDR2 SFDVKD. Trimming removed 4 bases from V and 3 bases from J, with 12 bases in between. CDR3 DNA: TGTGCCACCAGTGAGATGAGGGGGAGCTACAATGAGCAGTTCTTC. It translates to CATSEMRGSYNEQFF.

This rearrangement joins TRBV11-2 to TRBJ2-3; 13 bases agree with TRBD2. This CDR3 has 17 amino acids. Germline V gene lookup returns CDR1 SGHAT and CDR2 FQNNGV. J lost 2 bases, V lost 5 bases, and 7 bases had no gene match. The CDR3 bases are TGTGCCAGCAGCGTAAGACTAGCGGGAGGATTCACAGATACGCAGTATTTT. Encoded protein: CASSVRLAGGFTDTQYF.

The chain is built from TRBV14 and TRBJ1-1; D ambiguous. Trimming pared 4 bases from V and 1 base from J, leaving 10 bases between. Germline V gene lookup returns CDR1 SGHDN and CDR2 FVKESK. CDR3 length: 14 residues. The CDR3 spells CASSPQMSNTEAFF. In DNA, the CDR3 is TGTGCCAGCAGCCCACAGATGTCGAACACTGAAGCTTTCTTT.

This rearrangement joins TRBV6-5 to TRBJ1-1; TRBD1 is a possible D gene (5 bases). The germline V and J ends were trimmed by 7 bases and 11 bases, with 14 bases remaining between them. The V gene's germline CDR1 is MNHEY and CDR2 SVGAGI. This CDR3 is 11 amino acids long. CDR3 nucleotides: TGTGCCAGCACGGAGGGACCTAAGGCTTTCTTT. Encoded protein: CASTEGPKAFF.

This chain joins TRBV4-1 and TRBJ2-7, with 8 positions matching TRBD1. Germline values: CDR1 MGHRA, CDR2 YSYEKL. V was pared by 1 base and J by 4 bases, with 6 bases of the junction left unmatched. This CDR3 comprises 15 residues. CDR3 sequence reads: CASSQAGTGPYEQYF. CDR3 nucleotides: TGCGCCAGCAGCCAAGCCGGGACAGGTCCGTACGAGCAGTACTTC.

The chain has TRBV19 and TRBJ2-6; D possibly corresponds to TRBD1 (5 bases). V lost 11 bases to trimming and J lost 2 bases, with 19 bases between them. Per the germline V gene, CDR1 is LNHDA and CDR2 is SQIVND (reference sequence). This CDR3 spans 16 amino acids. Written as DNA, the CDR3 is TGTGCCGTTGCGGCGGCAGGGCGTACTGGGGCCAACGTCCTGACTTTC. This encodes CAVAAAGRTGANVLTF.